The sequence of this TCR beta chain was determined in a study of regulatory T cells in long-lasting Graves disease. Investigators prepared the TCR beta libraries by applying iRepertoire HTBI primers and Arm-PCR of CDR3 regions. MiXCR, run by TCRdb on the multiplex PCR reads, gives a single entry per CDR3 protein. The sample includes 350,000 to 550,000 distinct CDR3 sequences, around 15% of them seen just once. The time point here: newly diagnosed GD, antithyroid drugs for less than 3 months. PBMC-extracted RNA yielded the TCR library. V shed 6 bases, J shed 2 bases, and the junction held 9 bases outside the gene matches. Germline V gives CDR1 DFQATT, CDR2 SNEGSKA (reference sequence). The CDR3 is made up of 14 amino acids. This sample was also put to use in a study of T cells in Graves' hyperthyroidism and ophthalmopathy. As that report states: Exclusion followed for patients with uncontrolled infection, other autoimmune disease, pregnancy or lactation. Blood also carried most thyroid clonotypes expanded above 0.001.

This TCR derives from a woman aged 45-65 years with Graves disease. The source was peripheral blood mononuclear cells (PBMCs), collected at new diagnosis, from a patient treated with antithyroid drugs. This chain joins TRBV20-1 and TRBJ1-2; 7 bases align to TRBD1. As DNA, the CDR3 is TGCAGTGCACCGGACAGGAACTTAAACTATGGCTACACCTTC. This codes for CSAPDRNLNYGYTF.